This T cell receptor (beta chain) was documented in a study of control samples from healthy donors and cancer patients. Assay: immunoSEQ multiplex PCR; the TCRdb copy retains only in-frame clones and omits some. Counted here are roughly 88,000 clones, approximately 93% occurring once; the ten biggest clones make up 8%. The V gene's germline CDR1 is GTSNPN and CDR2 SVGIG (reference sequence). This CDR3 has 13 amino acids. Deletions cut 5 bases from V and 0 bases from J, with 11 bases between. Sequenced sample: blood. This chain connects TRBV30 to TRBJ2-7; D is possibly TRBD2 (6 bases). The sequence derives from a man between 18 and 35 years old in good health. CDR3 nucleotides: TGTGCCTGGGGGCGGGGCAGCTCCTACGAGCAGTACTTC. It is translated as CAWGRGSSYEQYF.